This TCR beta chain was sequenced for a study of CD8+CD57+ T cells in acquired aplastic anemia. Genomic DNA constituted the template upon which TCR beta VDJ and CDR3 profiling was performed. TCRdb re-called the reads through MiXCR, storing one row per CDR3 protein. The table records about 470,000 distinct CDR3 sequences, about a third of them present only once. This clonotype was seen many times. The CDR3 length is 13 residues. Germline values: CDR1 ENHRY, CDR2 SYGVKD. V gave up 0 bases and J gave up 3 bases, with 5 bases separating them. For sequencing, patients were chosen who had shown expansion of CD8+CD57+ cells by flow cytometry.

This clonotype originated in a human donor with aplastic anemia. The chain carries TRBV10-3 and TRBJ1-1, with D unresolved. The sequencing input was sorted CD4+, CD8+, or CD8+CD57+ T cells (not recorded which) from PBMCs. CDR3: CAISESFDTEAFF. The DNA of the CDR3 is TGTGCCATCAGTGAGTCGTTTGACACTGAAGCTTTCTTT.